This record concerns one T cell receptor (beta chain) sequence. What it binds is unknown. This CDR3 is 15 amino acids long. The ends were cut back, 4 bases at V and 0 bases at J, with 8 bases in the middle. Germline assignment: CDR1 SGHKS and CDR2 YYEKEE (reference sequence). TCRdb used MiXCR to reprocess the reads, holding one entry per CDR3 protein. In the table there are over 55,000 distinct CDR3 sequences, approximately 50% of which are singletons. The data were obtained in a study of type 1 regulatory T cells. Background on the study: This in vitro CD4 product, T-allo10, is enriched for Tr1 cells and alloantigen-specific.

Overall study findings and caveats: Compared with non-Tr1 cells, Tr1 cells showed a narrower TCR repertoire.

The sequence was obtained from a human donor in good health. The chain is built from TRBV5-5 and TRBJ1-6; D gene unclear. Sequencing was carried out using cultured non-Tr1 T cells, either the whole culture or a sorted T cell fraction (not recorded which). The CDR3 DNA follows: TGTGCCAGCAGCCCCGGTGGCTCCTATAATTCACCCCTCCACTTT. Protein product: CASSPGGSYNSPLHF.